This T cell receptor beta chain was identified in a study of T cells in Graves' hyperthyroidism and ophthalmopathy (dated by TCRdb to about 2019). Study-level background: Peripheral blood samples were taken at the time of initial diagnosis, prior to any treatment. To identify TCR V-J signatures that set the groups apart, the researchers used a discovery cohort of more than 95 patients, made up of 40 to 45 with Graves' ophthalmopathy and some 55 with stable Graves' hyperthyroidism. Prospective prediction of ophthalmopathy was tested in an independent validation cohort of some 20 hyperthyroidism patients and 17 patients who later progressed to ophthalmopathy. The roughly 100 discovery patients were divided at random into training and test sets in a 7:3 ratio. The study also compared thyroid tissue and blood T-cell repertoires from about six Graves' hyperthyroidism patients. Following sampling, methimazole starting at 30 mg daily was given to hyperthyroidism patients, and high-dose intravenous methylprednisolone was given to ophthalmopathy patients. The paper reports TCR Vbeta CDR3 sequencing of approximately 130 peripheral blood samples: some 44 ophthalmopathy, fewer than 80 hyperthyroidism and some 17 progressor patients.

The V end loses 0 bases and the J end loses 1 base, and a stretch of 9 bases separates them. The CDR3 numbers 15 residues from cysteine through phenylalanine. The sequence is cut down to CDR3 DNA, 45 bases in frame from base 1. Looking up the germline V gene yields CDR1 SGHVS and CDR2 FQNEAQ. TCR beta CDR3 regions were amplified from RNA transcripts. A first-round RT-PCR of the TCR CDR3 used the HTBI primer set with the Qiagen OneStep RT-PCR kit. The libraries were constructed in a second round of multiplex PCR and then size-selected and purified. Paired-end sequencing of the libraries was performed with 100 bp reads on an Illumina HiSeq2000. The source study handled its data this way. SOAPnuke was used to process the raw data, removing reads that contained adapters or uncalled bases, had a mean Phred below 15, or lacked an exact match to the constant primer or identifier. High-quality paired reads were merged using COPE v1.2.5, and each unique nucleotide sequence was defined as a clonotype. MiTCR v1.1 was used to align clonotypes to the IMGT TRBV, TRBD and TRBJ reference segments. The analysis was restricted to V-J combinations with a frequency above 0.0001, which together covered about 99% of the repertoires. A TCS score was defined as the ratio of F50 (clonal expansion) to E x V (chaos), with BLOSUM62-based TCRdist applied between CDR3 peptides within each V-J. Welch's t-statistics and random forest reduced 514 V-J features to fewer than 15, which were used in a naive Bayes classifier (R e1071). TCRdb redid the processing of the public reads, applying fastp at Q25 and MiXCR, and retained in-frame beta chains. Under each unique CDR3 protein, matching rows form one entry showing the most common genes and DNA. The V and J calls and clone size come from TCRdb's table, not from the authors' own analysis. In all, the sample holds some 320,000 distinct CDR3 sequences, and roughly an eighth of those were seen once. The leading ten clones occupy about 37% of the sample.

Moderately to severely active disease, a Clinical Activity Score of at least 3, a NOSPECS grade of at least 4, and a duration under 3 months were present in ophthalmopathy patients. The study excluded patients with uncontrolled infections, other autoimmune diseases, pregnancy or lactation. Diagnoses were based on clinical symptoms, serum thyroxine and TRAb, thyroid ultrasound and orbital computed tomography. PBMCs were separated from roughly 10 ml of fresh peripheral blood using Ficoll-Paque density gradient centrifugation. Trizol reagent was used to extract total RNA, and RNA quality was then checked on an Agilent 2100 Bioanalyzer. Turning to this clonotype: Its antigen is still unknown. No quality values exist for individual bases; no much larger clone is one base distant.

General conclusions and limits of the study: Sample size was not statistically predetermined, and blinding of investigators to group allocation was not performed. In validation, the model predicted progression to ophthalmopathy a median of approximately 6.3 months before onset, with around 70% sensitivity and about 72% specificity. A model built on a 13 V-J signature distinguished ophthalmopathy from stable hyperthyroidism, reaching approximately 89% sensitivity and 81% to 83% specificity in cross-validation and 80%/75% in testing. Most expanded thyroid clonotypes (frequency above 0.001) were also detected in blood, a finding suggesting that blood repertoires may reflect thyroid immune responses.

This clonotype was obtained from a woman between 40 and 50 years old with Graves' ophthalmopathy. Material: blood. In this chain, TRBV7-8 is recombined with TRBJ1-1, with TRBD1 tentatively as D gene (5 bases match). The CDR3 has the sequence CASSLAFGQNTEAFF. The nucleotides are TGTGCCAGCAGCTTAGCGTTTGGACAGAACACTGAAGCTTTCTTT.